Below are 27 T cell receptor beta chains sequenced from a single sample in a study of CD8+ T cells in alopecia areata. Sorting of pooled cutaneous lymph node cells was based on CD4, CD8alpha, NKG2D, NKG2ACE and other markers. Sequencing relied on a cDNA template that was reverse transcribed from extracted RNA. Assay used: immunoSEQ multiplex PCR; TCRdb lists only in-frame clones, some missing. The sample includes over 250,000 clones, none of them occurring once. The sample was CD4+ T cells sorted from a lymph node. The receptors were sampled from a C3H/HeJ mouse with alopecia areata. The strain is characterized by the MHC haplotype H2-k.

As to this clone: Genes and germline come from the mouse. The CDR3 goes on 4 residues after the read ends, and that part is filled in from the germline J gene. The rearrangement joins TRBV31 to TRBJ1-2; D is possibly TRBD1 (5 bases). The CDR3 runs to 12 residues. The V end was cut by 3 bases, the J end by 4 bases, with 9 bases between. The V gene's germline CDR1 is GKSSPN and CDR2 SITVG. The sequenced CDR3 bases are TGTGCCTGGAGCTCAGACAGCTCC. Its translation is CAWSSDSS. The full CDR3 sequence reads CAWSSDSSDYTF.

The sample holds a few counts of this clone. Germline and genes: mouse. Read coverage stops 4 residues before the CDR3 terminus; the germline J gene supplies the remainder. The V gene is TRBV29, the J gene TRBJ1-2, with 8 bases matching TRBD1. Trimming took 7 bases from V and 3 from J; bases not matched to a gene: 4. This CDR3 spans 13 amino acids. Germline assignment: CDR1 MSHET and CDR2 SYDVDS. The DNA read from the CDR3 is TGTGCTAGCAAAACAGGGGGAGACTCC. Translation: CASKTGGDS. From start to end, the CDR3 is CASKTGGDSDYTF.

As for this clone: Gene names and germline refer to mouse. The CDR3 end falls 4 residues outside the read, so it is completed with the germline J gene. The sample carries other DNA sequences with the same CDR3. The chain employs TRBV19 and TRBJ2-1; TRBD1 matches 7 bases. The germline CDR1 and CDR2 sequences are FNHDT and SITEND (reference sequence). The ends lost 7 bases at V and 3 bases at J; junction bases unmatched: 4. The length of the CDR3 is 13 residues. CDR3 bases read: TGTGCCAGCCGCGGGACAGTCTATGCT. Translating gives CASRGTVYA. The full CDR3 sequence reads CASRGTVYAEQFF.

This clone was counted a few times. The gene names here belong to mouse. The read halts 4 residues ahead of the CDR3 end, with the missing end drawn from the germline J gene. This chain joins TRBV19 and TRBJ2-5; 8 bases line up with TRBD1. The CDR3 extends over 13 amino acids. The germline gives CDR1 FNHDT, CDR2 SITEND (reference sequence). The covered CDR3 bases are TGTGCCAGCAACCCCGGGACAGGAGAC. Translating it yields CASNPGTGD. In full, the CDR3 reads CASNPGTGDTQYF.

This clone was counted a few times. Here the gene names and germline are mouse. The read gets to within 4 residues of the CDR3 end, and the germline J gene fills in the rest. This chain joins TRBV5 and TRBJ1-1; a weak D match, TRBD1 (6 bases). CDR1 and CDR2 (germline): LGHNA, YNLKQL (reference sequence). The V end lost 2 bases, the J end lost 3 bases, and 10 bases lay between the germline ends. The CDR3 runs 14 residues. CDR3 DNA, as far as it was read: TGTGCCAGCAGCCAAACAGGGAGGGACACA. It translates to CASSQTGRDT. The full CDR3 protein reads CASSQTGRDTEVFF.

A note on this clone: Mouse germline and gene names are used. The CDR3 is cut off 4 residues early in the read; its end comes from the germline J gene. The V gene is TRBV3, the J gene TRBJ2-7; 7 nucleotides agree with TRBD1. This CDR3 region has 14 residues. V dropped 9 bases and J dropped 0; count of bases not matched to a gene: 8. Per the germline V gene, CDR1 is SNHLY and CDR2 is FYNGKV (reference sequence). CDR3 region: CARPPGQSSYEQYF. The CDR3 bases that were read are TGTGCCAGACCTCCGGGACAGAGCTCCTAT.

This clone came up a few times. Gene names follow the mouse nomenclature. The read falls 4 residues short of the CDR3 end, and the missing part is taken from the germline J gene. The chain joins TRBV5 to TRBJ2-7; 9 bases match TRBD2. The germline gives CDR1 LGHNA, CDR2 YNLKQL (reference sequence). This CDR3 is 14 amino acids long. The sequenced part of the CDR3 DNA is TGTGCCAGCAGCCAAGTCTGGGGGGGGTAT. As protein: CASSQVWGGY. The full-length CDR3 reads as CASSQVWGGYEQYF.

A word on this clone: Gene names are mouse gene names. The observed sequence ends 4 residues before the CDR3 terminus, with the missing tail filled in from the germline J gene. Other DNA sequences from this sample encode an identical CDR3 as well. The chain recombines TRBV1 with TRBJ2-7; no clear D. The CDR3 contains 11 residues. Germline values: CDR1 NSQYPW, CDR2 LRSPGD (reference sequence). Trimming shortened V by 6 bases and J by 3 bases, and 6 bases separated the two germline ends. CDR3 DNA, as far as it was read: TGCACCTGCAGCCCTGGCTAT. It yields the protein CTCSPGY. The whole CDR3 region reads CTCSPGYEQYF.

This clone came up a few times. Here the gene names and germline are mouse. Read data end 4 residues before the CDR3 end; the end is taken from the germline J gene. The gene calls are TRBV13-2 and TRBJ1-1, with 8 bases lining up with TRBD1. The CDR3 length is 14 residues. V lost 3 bases to trimming and J lost 0 bases; unmatched junction nucleotides: 1. CDR1 and CDR2 from the germline V gene are NNHNN and SYGAGS (reference sequence). The CDR3 DNA, read in part, is TGTGCCAGCGGTGCGACAGGGGAGAACACA. This codes for CASGATGENT. The complete CDR3 reads CASGATGENTEVFF.

This clone was counted ten times or more. Gene names and germline refer to mouse. The observed sequence ends 4 residues before the CDR3 terminus, with the missing tail filled in from the germline J gene. The sample contains more than one DNA sequence encoding this CDR3. This chain joins TRBV17 and TRBJ2-5; TRBD1 agrees at 8 bases. The CDR3 is 14 residues long. In germline, CDR1 is MNHDT, CDR2 YYDKIL. Partial CDR3 DNA: TGTGCTAGCAGTAGAGGGCAGGGGGCGGAC. Its translation: CASSRGQGAD. The full-length CDR3 reads as CASSRGQGADTQYF.

Points on this clone: Gene names are the mouse ones. The DNA ends 4 residues before the CDR3 does, and the rest of the CDR3 is filled in from the germline J gene. The chain employs TRBV13-3 and TRBJ2-4, with 13 bases that match TRBD2. The CDR3 loop spans 16 amino acids. The V gene's germline CDR1 is NNHDY and CDR2 SYVADS. Trimming cost V 3 bases and J 2 bases; bases outside gene matches: 3. CDR3 loop: CASSGDWGGPQNTLYF. CDR3 DNA (partial): TGTGCCAGCAGTGGGGACTGGGGGGGACCTCAAAAC.

This clone was seen a few times. Germline and genes: mouse. The read ends 4 residues early relative to the CDR3; the germline J gene fills the gap. V and J are TRBV1 and TRBJ2-5; 9 bases fit TRBD1. The CDR3 runs to 14 residues. Germline lookup yields CDR1 NSQYPW and CDR2 LRSPGD (reference sequence). The covered CDR3 bases are TGCACCTGCAGTGTCCGGGACAGGGAAGAC. Protein: CTCSVRDRED. The full CDR3 protein is CTCSVRDREDTQYF.

This clone has only a few counts. Gene names refer to mouse genes. This CDR3 is also generated by other DNA sequences in the sample. CDR3 residues: CASSDDRGNQDTQYF. The DNA read from the CDR3 is TGTGCCAGCAGTGATGACAGGGGTAACCAAGAC. The chain carries TRBV13-3 and TRBJ2-5; 7 nucleotides line up with TRBD1. Coverage ceases 4 residues before the CDR3 finishes, and the germline J gene fills in the end. Germline CDR1 is NNHDY and CDR2 is SYVADS. V lost 0 bases to trimming and J lost 0 bases; unmatched junction nucleotides: 1. There are 15 residues in the CDR3.

The sample holds a few counts of this clone. Gene and germline names: mouse. CDR3 DNA (partial): TGTGCCAGCAGTGATGGCAGGGTA. The encoded protein is CASSDGRV. The CDR3 in its entirety is CASSDGRVEVFF. The rearrangement links TRBV13-1 to TRBJ1-1, with a possible D match to TRBD1 (5 bases). The CDR3 extends 4 residues past the end of the read, so its final part is completed from the germline J gene. CDR3 length equals 12 residues. Germline CDR1 is NSHNY and CDR2 is SYGAGN.

The table lists this clone with a few counts. Mouse germline and gene names are used. The read halts 4 residues ahead of the CDR3 end, with the missing end drawn from the germline J gene. Other DNA sequences of this sample code for an identical CDR3. The chain uses TRBV29 and TRBJ2-5; TRBD2 is a possible D gene (5 bases). This CDR3 contains 12 residues. Germline CDR1 reads MSHET; CDR2 reads SYDVDS. The CDR3 loop reads CASSSGRDTQYF. Incomplete CDR3 DNA: TGTGCTAGCAGTTCTGGGAGGGAC.

Points on this clone: The genes and germline here are from mouse. From the germline J gene comes the end of the CDR3, since the read stops 3 residues before it. This sequence joins TRBV29 and TRBJ1-6; D might be TRBD1 (6 bases). TRBJ1-6 is an open reading frame whose function is uncertain. Germline V gene data show CDR1 as MSHET and CDR2 as SYDVDS. This CDR3 contains 13 residues. The V end was cut by 8 bases, the J end by 5 bases, with 10 bases between. The CDR3 sequence: CASPGHHNSPLYF. CDR3 DNA, as far as it was read: TGTGCTAGCCCGGGACACCATAATTCGCCC.

In this sample, this clone turned up a few times. Gene and germline names: mouse. Read sequence stops 3 residues before the CDR3 end, and the germline J gene provides the missing end. This chain joins TRBV1 and TRBJ1-6, with 7 bases aligning to TRBD1. TRBJ1-6 qualifies as an ORF whose function is uncertain. From germline, CDR1 is NSQYPW and CDR2 LRSPGD (reference sequence). The CDR3 consists of 16 residues. V trimming: 0 bases; J trimming: 4 bases; junction bases outside the gene matches: 3. CDR3 bases read: TGCACCTGCAGTGCAGATGCAGGGGGTTATAATTCGCCC. Residues: CTCSADAGGYNSP. The whole CDR3 sequence is CTCSADAGGYNSPLYF.

This clone occurred a few times. Gene labels here are mouse ones. The CDR3 extends 4 residues past the end of the read, so its final part is completed from the germline J gene. Other DNA sequences from this sample encode an identical CDR3 as well. This chain links TRBV17 with TRBJ2-2; perhaps TRBD2 as D (7 bases). Germline values: CDR1 MNHDT, CDR2 YYDKIL. CDR3 length: 15 amino acids. V shed 1 base and J shed 6 bases, with 12 bases lying between them. The sequenced CDR3 bases are TGTGCTAGCAGTAGAGGTTTGGGGGGCGCCGGG. Protein product: CASSRGLGGAG. The CDR3 as a whole reads CASSRGLGGAGQLYF.

Concerning this clone itself: Gene names and germline match the mouse. The CDR3 end lies 4 residues beyond the end of the read and is filled in from the germline J gene. The chain carries TRBV19 and TRBJ2-4, with D hard to call. Trimming stripped 1 base from V and 0 bases from J, with 6 bases between. The germline V gene encodes CDR1 FNHDT and CDR2 SITEND (reference sequence). The CDR3 covers 14 residues. Incomplete CDR3 DNA: TGTGCCAGCAGTATATCCCCTAGTCAAAAC. Its protein is CASSISPSQN. In full, the CDR3 is CASSISPSQNTLYF. The whole variable domain, remainder taken from reference TRBV19 and TRBJ2-4, is GGIITQTPKFLIGQEGQKLTLKCQQNFNHDTMYWYRQDSGKGLRLIYYSITENDLQKGDLSEGYDASREKKSSFSLTVTSAQKNEMAVFLCASSISPSQNTLYFGAGTRLSVL.

This clone was seen a few times. Gene names are the mouse ones. The missing CDR3 end, 4 residues past where the read stops, is filled in from the germline J gene. J is TRBJ2-3 and V is TRBV19, with D perhaps matching TRBD2 (7 bases). Looked up from germline, CDR1 is FNHDT and CDR2 is SITEND (reference sequence). Trimming left V 5 bases short and J 0 bases short, with 13 bases between. The CDR3 sequence is 15 residues long. CDR3 bases read: TGTGCCAGCAGCCTAAGGGGGGCCAGTGCAGAA. Translation: CASSLRGASAE. The entire CDR3 is CASSLRGASAETLYF. The entire variable domain, with the rest obtained from reference TRBV19 and TRBJ2-3, is as follows: GGIITQTPKFLIGQEGQKLTLKCQQNFNHDTMYWYRQDSGKGLRLIYYSITENDLQKGDLSEGYDASREKKSSFSLTVTSAQKNEMAVFLCASSLRGASAETLYFGSGTRLTVL.

To note about this clone: Gene names are the mouse ones. The read finishes 4 residues shy of the CDR3 end, and the germline J gene is used to complete it. The chain couples TRBV5 to TRBJ1-1, with D possibly being TRBD1 (6 bases). Germline V lookup: CDR1 LGHNA, CDR2 YNLKQL (reference sequence). CDR3 size: 16 residues. Trimming took off 1 base at V and 3 bases at J, with 15 bases between the two ends. The CDR3 loop reads CASSQALRGADTEVFF. Incomplete CDR3 DNA: TGTGCCAGCAGCCAAGCGCTGAGGGGGGCGGACACA.

As to this clone: Mouse germline and gene names are used. The read comes to an end 4 residues before the CDR3 does, leaving the germline J gene to fill in the end. V and J are TRBV1 and TRBJ2-3; 10 bases agree with TRBD2. The CDR3 is made up of 16 amino acids. Germline V gene lookup returns CDR1 NSQYPW and CDR2 LRSPGD (reference sequence). J lost 0 bases, V lost 7 bases, and 7 bases had no gene match. CDR3 DNA, as far as it was read: TGCACCTGCAAACCGGGACTGGGGACTAGTGCAGAA. This sequence encodes CTCKPGLGTSAE. The whole CDR3 region reads CTCKPGLGTSAETLYF.

A word on this clone: The genes are named according to mouse. CDR3 bases read: TGTGCCAGCAGATTCGACAGTTAT. Encoded protein: CASRFDSY. The entire CDR3 is CASRFDSYEQYF. The rearrangement uses TRBV19 and TRBJ2-7; TRBD1 is a possible D gene (5 bases). Read sequence stops 4 residues before the CDR3 end, and the germline J gene provides the missing end. The CDR3 runs 12 residues. From germline, CDR1 is FNHDT and CDR2 SITEND (reference sequence).

This clone was observed a few times. Genes here carry mouse names. The CDR3 goes on 4 residues after the read ends, and that part is filled in from the germline J gene. The V and J genes are TRBV13-1 and TRBJ2-2, with 8 bases identical to TRBD2. Germline CDR1 is NSHNY and CDR2 is SYGAGN. Trimming removed 3 bases from V and 0 bases from J; junction bases left unmatched: 4. The CDR3 spans 16 residues. CDR3: CASSAGWGANTGQLYF. Partial CDR3 DNA: TGTGCCAGCAGTGCGGGCTGGGGGGCAAACACCGGG.

Concerning this clone itself: A much larger clone lies a single base off, so this may be a read error. Genes and germline are mouse. The CDR3 goes on 4 residues after the read ends, and that part is filled in from the germline J gene. The chain links TRBV1 to TRBJ2-4, with D possibly being TRBD2 (6 bases). The V end lost 0 bases, the J end lost 1 base, and 8 bases lay between the germline ends. Germline V gives CDR1 NSQYPW, CDR2 LRSPGD (reference sequence). The CDR3 loop spans 15 amino acids. CDR3 DNA, as far as it was read: TGCACCTGCAGTGCAGATATGGGGGGTCAAAAC. It translates to CTCSADMGGQN. The entire CDR3 protein reads CTCSADMGGQNTLYF.

In its sample, this clone was seen a few times. The gene names here belong to mouse. This sample also contains other DNA sequences that code for the same CDR3. Partial CDR3 DNA: TGTGCCAGCGGTGATGTTAGGAACTCC. Its translation: CASGDVRNS. The whole CDR3 protein is CASGDVRNSDYTF. The V and J genes are TRBV13-2 and TRBJ1-2; no clear D. The CDR3 end lies 4 residues beyond the end of the read and is filled in from the germline J gene. The CDR3 totals 13 residues. Between the trimmed V and J ends, which lost 0 bases and 2 bases, there was a span of 5 bases. The germline gives CDR1 NNHNN, CDR2 SYGAGS (reference sequence).

In its sample, this clone was seen a few times. Each gene name is a mouse one. The read ends 4 residues shy of where the CDR3 ends; the end is completed using the germline J gene. Within the sample, other DNA sequences also encode this same CDR3. The V and J genes are TRBV19 and TRBJ2-2; weak D call: TRBD2 (6 bases). V was shortened by 4 bases and J by 2 bases, with 9 bases between the two germline ends. CDR3 size: 14 residues. The germline V gene encodes CDR1 FNHDT and CDR2 SITEND (reference sequence). CDR3 residues: CASSRTGNTGQLYF. The DNA read from the CDR3 is TGTGCCAGCAGTCGTACTGGGAACACCGGG.